This TCR beta chain was captured in a study of blood T cell repertoires in COVID-19. Generated by immunoSEQ multiplex PCR, the TCRdb table keeps only in-frame clones and is missing some. Seen here are hundreds of thousands of clones, nearly 85% observed once, and the top ten hold around 1.3%. Germline V gene data show CDR1 as MDHEN and CDR2 as SYDVKM. The V and J ends lost 7 bases and 0 bases respectively, with 7 bases between them. This CDR3 region has 13 residues. This TCR was recovered from a woman younger than 45 with COVID-19, enrolled during active disease. The sample comprised peripheral blood. The genes are TRBV28 and TRBJ1-5; no reliable D call. CDR3 nucleotide sequence: TGTGCCAGCACAGACTATAGCAATCAGCCCCAGCATTTT. This translates into CASTDYSNQPQHF.